This record covers a single TCR beta chain. Authors' methods: Quantification of nucleated cells was approximated via reference gene primer amplification. Profiled with immunoSEQ multiplex PCR; TCRdb holds only in-frame clones, not every one. The V and J calls and clone size are taken from that table; D and trimming were inferred from the DNA. The data hold 250,000 to 300,000 clones, with 80% to 90% observed a single time. The germline V gene encodes CDR1 KGHSH and CDR2 LQKENI. This CDR3 contains 16 residues. Trimming cost V 5 bases and J 2 bases, with 16 bases left between them. The sample originates from a study of blood T cell repertoires in COVID-19. Looking at the study overall: In each case, the material was cDNA or gDNA derived from T cells, B-cell-depleted T cells, or PBMCs.

The receptor comes from a woman in her seventies with acute or convalescent COVID-19. V gene TRBV18 combines with J gene TRBJ1-3; D is unclear. The specimen was peripheral blood. This chain's CDR3 is CASSERTVVTGNTIYF. The CDR3, as DNA: TGTGCCAGCTCAGAGAGAACTGTCGTAACTGGAAACACCATATATTTT.